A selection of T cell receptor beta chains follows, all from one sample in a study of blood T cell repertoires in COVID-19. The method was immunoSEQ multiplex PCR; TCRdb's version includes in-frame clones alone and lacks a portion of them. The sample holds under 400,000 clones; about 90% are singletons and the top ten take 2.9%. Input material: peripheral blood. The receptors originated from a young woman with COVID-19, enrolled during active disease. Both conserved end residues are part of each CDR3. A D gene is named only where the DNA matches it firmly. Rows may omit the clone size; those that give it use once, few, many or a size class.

CDR3 protein: CASSPGREQPQHF; CDR3 DNA: TGTGCCAGCAGTCCAGGTCGGGAGCAGCCCCAGCATTTT; V gene: TRBV7-2; D gene: NA; J gene: TRBJ1-5; clone size: NA
CDR3 protein: CASRQGGPLNTEAFF; CDR3 DNA: TGTGCCAGCAGGCAGGGAGGACCCTTGAACACTGAAGCTTTCTTT; V gene: TRBV2; D gene: NA; J gene: TRBJ1-1; clone size: NA
CDR3 protein: CASSVGSLNTEAFF; CDR3 DNA: TGTGCCAGCAGCGTAGGTTCTTTGAACACTGAAGCTTTCTTT; V gene: TRBV9; D gene: NA; J gene: TRBJ1-1; clone size: NA
CDR3 protein: CATSDITDWPHSPLHF; CDR3 DNA: TGTGCCACCAGTGACATTACGGACTGGCCCCATTCACCCCTCCACTTT; V gene: TRBV24-1; D gene: NA; J gene: TRBJ1-6; clone size: NA
CDR3 protein: CASRRGRDEKLFF; CDR3 DNA: TGTGCCAGCAGAAGGGGGCGCGATGAAAAACTGTTTTTT; V gene: TRBV6-5; D gene: TRBD1; J gene: TRBJ1-4; clone size: NA
CDR3 protein: CASSLSSLGAYGYTF; CDR3 DNA: TGTGCCAGCAGTCTCAGCTCCCTGGGGGCCTATGGCTACACCTTC; V gene: TRBV6-2/TRBV6-3; D gene: NA; J gene: TRBJ1-2; clone size: NA
CDR3 protein: CASSFRPGSPDTQYF; CDR3 DNA: TGTGCCAGCAGTTTTCGGCCAGGCAGCCCAGATACGCAGTATTTT; V gene: TRBV6-5; D gene: NA; J gene: TRBJ2-3; clone size: once
CDR3 protein: CASSYGTGKNIQYF; CDR3 DNA: TGTGCCAGCAGTTACGGGACAGGTAAAAACATTCAGTACTTC; V gene: TRBV6-5; D gene: TRBD1; J gene: TRBJ2-4; clone size: once
CDR3 protein: CASSGLGLAERNEQFF; CDR3 DNA: TGTGCCAGCAGTGGCCTAGGACTAGCGGAGAGAAATGAGCAGTTCTTC; V gene: TRBV27; D gene: TRBD2; J gene: TRBJ2-1; clone size: NA
CDR3 protein: CASSPTVPDTQYF; CDR3 DNA: TGTGCCAGCTCACCTACTGTACCAGATACGCAGTATTTT; V gene: TRBV18; D gene: NA; J gene: TRBJ2-3; clone size: NA
CDR3 protein: CASSLAGTSNEQFF; CDR3 DNA: TGTGCCAGCAGCCTGGCCGGGACTAGCAATGAGCAGTTCTTC; V gene: TRBV3-1/TRBV3-2; D gene: TRBD2; J gene: TRBJ2-1; clone size: NA
CDR3 protein: CSVNRGRGEAFF; CDR3 DNA: TGCAGCGTGAACAGGGGGCGAGGTGAAGCTTTCTTT; V gene: TRBV29-1; D gene: TRBD1; J gene: TRBJ1-1; clone size: NA
CDR3 protein: CAWSGGAQETQYF; CDR3 DNA: TGTGCCTGGAGTGGAGGAGCTCAAGAGACCCAGTACTTC; V gene: TRBV30; D gene: NA; J gene: TRBJ2-5; clone size: NA
CDR3 protein: CASSRTPGGAETQYF; CDR3 DNA: TGTGCCAGCAGCCGTACCCCAGGGGGCGCAGAGACCCAGTACTTC; V gene: TRBV27; D gene: TRBD1; J gene: TRBJ2-5; clone size: NA
CDR3 protein: CASMQGEWNEQFF; CDR3 DNA: TGTGCCAGTATGCAGGGGGAATGGAATGAGCAGTTCTTC; V gene: TRBV19; D gene: TRBD1; J gene: TRBJ2-1; clone size: NA
CDR3 protein: CASSYSKKGAQAFF; CDR3 DNA: TGTGCCAGCAGTTACTCGAAAAAGGGGGCGCAGGCTTTCTTT; V gene: TRBV6-5; D gene: TRBD1; J gene: TRBJ1-1; clone size: NA
CDR3 protein: CSVRRQGGAFF; CDR3 DNA: TGCAGCGTTCGCAGACAGGGGGGGGCTTTCTTT; V gene: TRBV29-1; D gene: TRBD1; J gene: TRBJ1-1; clone size: NA
CDR3 protein: CASSYQGLAGRDEQFF; CDR3 DNA: TGTGCCAGCAGTTACCAGGGACTAGCGGGAAGGGATGAGCAGTTCTTC; V gene: TRBV6-6; D gene: TRBD2; J gene: TRBJ2-1; clone size: NA
CDR3 protein: CSVGYSGRAREEQFF; CDR3 DNA: TGCAGCGTTGGGTATAGCGGGAGGGCCAGAGAGGAGCAGTTCTTC; V gene: TRBV29-1; D gene: TRBD2; J gene: TRBJ2-1; clone size: NA
CDR3 protein: CASSPCGGQYF; CDR3 DNA: TGTGCCAGTAGTCCTTGTGGAGGGCAGTACTTC; V gene: TRBV19; D gene: NA; J gene: TRBJ2-7; clone size: few
CDR3 protein: CSVGLASGETQYF; CDR3 DNA: TGCAGCGTTGGTTTGGCTAGTGGGGAGACCCAGTACTTC; V gene: TRBV29-1; D gene: NA; J gene: TRBJ2-5; clone size: once
CDR3 protein: CASSFRQGLNYGYTF; CDR3 DNA: TGCGCCAGCAGCTTCAGACAGGGTTTAAACTATGGCTACACCTTC; V gene: TRBV5-1; D gene: TRBD1; J gene: TRBJ1-2; clone size: few
CDR3 protein: CSVLSLYSGRAAGELFF; CDR3 DNA: TGCAGCGTTCTTTCTTTGTATAGCGGGAGGGCCGCCGGGGAGCTGTTTTTT; V gene: TRBV29-1; D gene: TRBD2; J gene: TRBJ2-2; clone size: NA
CDR3 protein: CASSPDRREDEAFF; CDR3 DNA: TGTGCCAGCAGCCCGGACAGGCGGGAGGATGAAGCTTTCTTT; V gene: TRBV11-2; D gene: TRBD1; J gene: TRBJ1-1; clone size: NA
CDR3 protein: CASSWDRGNTEAFF; CDR3 DNA: TGTGCCAGCAGTTGGGACAGGGGGAACACTGAAGCTTTCTTT; V gene: TRBV28; D gene: TRBD1; J gene: TRBJ1-1; clone size: NA
CDR3 protein: CASSEAGLYNSPLHF; CDR3 DNA: TGTGCCAGCAGTGAAGCAGGACTCTATAATTCACCCCTCCACTTT; V gene: TRBV6-1; D gene: NA; J gene: TRBJ1-6; clone size: NA
CDR3 protein: CASSLMPGSHNEQFF; CDR3 DNA: TGTGCCAGTAGTCTTATGCCCGGGAGCCACAATGAGCAGTTCTTC; V gene: TRBV19; D gene: NA; J gene: TRBJ2-1; clone size: NA
CDR3 protein: CASSLRDSGQPYEQYF; CDR3 DNA: TGTGCCAGCAGCTTACGAGATTCCGGACAGCCCTACGAGCAGTACTTC; V gene: TRBV5-5; D gene: NA; J gene: TRBJ2-7; clone size: NA
CDR3 protein: CASSERDSNTEAFF; CDR3 DNA: TGTGCCAGCAGTGAACGGGACTCGAACACTGAAGCTTTCTTT; V gene: TRBV6-1; D gene: NA; J gene: TRBJ1-1; clone size: NA
CDR3 protein: CASRSGSSGSIETQYF; CDR3 DNA: TGTGCCAGCAGGTCAGGGTCTAGCGGGAGTATTGAGACCCAGTACTTC; V gene: TRBV27; D gene: TRBD2; J gene: TRBJ2-5; clone size: NA
CDR3 protein: CASSQSLADNNEQFF; CDR3 DNA: TGTGCCAGCAGCCAATCACTAGCGGACAACAATGAGCAGTTCTTC; V gene: TRBV3-1/TRBV3-2; D gene: TRBD2; J gene: TRBJ2-1; clone size: NA
CDR3 protein: CASSRTGAYEQYF; CDR3 DNA: TGTGCCAGCAGCCGGACAGGGGCATACGAGCAGTACTTC; V gene: TRBV4-2; D gene: TRBD1; J gene: TRBJ2-7; clone size: NA
CDR3 protein: CASSEPRTAYEQYF; CDR3 DNA: TGTGCCAGCAGCGAGCCTCGGACAGCCTACGAGCAGTACTTC; V gene: TRBV2; D gene: NA; J gene: TRBJ2-7; clone size: NA
CDR3 protein: CSVERASGWSSDTQYF; CDR3 DNA: TGCAGCGTTGAAAGGGCTAGCGGGTGGAGTTCAGATACGCAGTATTTT; V gene: TRBV29-1; D gene: TRBD2; J gene: TRBJ2-3; clone size: NA
CDR3 protein: CASSPGQVLNTEAFF; CDR3 DNA: TGCGCCAGCAGCCCCGGACAAGTTCTGAACACTGAAGCTTTCTTT; V gene: TRBV5-1; D gene: NA; J gene: TRBJ1-1; clone size: NA
CDR3 protein: CASIRSRAGDTEAFF; CDR3 DNA: TGTGCCAGCATCCGATCCAGGGCCGGTGACACTGAAGCTTTCTTT; V gene: TRBV7-8; D gene: NA; J gene: TRBJ1-1; clone size: NA
CDR3 protein: CASSRDRGRTDTQYF; CDR3 DNA: TGTGCCAGCAGCCGGGACAGGGGCCGCACAGATACGCAGTATTTT; V gene: TRBV6-5; D gene: TRBD1; J gene: TRBJ2-3; clone size: NA
CDR3 protein: CATSDLAADYGYTF; CDR3 DNA: TGTGCCACCAGTGATTTGGCGGCTGACTATGGCTACACCTTC; V gene: TRBV24-1; D gene: NA; J gene: TRBJ1-2; clone size: NA
CDR3 protein: CASSVEAASPRHGYTF; CDR3 DNA: TGTGCCAGCAGCGTAGAGGCAGCATCGCCGCGGCATGGCTACACCTTC; V gene: TRBV9; D gene: NA; J gene: TRBJ1-2; clone size: NA
CDR3 protein: CASSLTGGVPNYGYTF; CDR3 DNA: TGTGCCAGCAGTTTGACAGGGGGCGTCCCCAACTATGGCTACACCTTC; V gene: TRBV27; D gene: TRBD1; J gene: TRBJ1-2; clone size: few
CDR3 protein: CAITGQGMNTEAFF; CDR3 DNA: TGTGCCATCACCGGACAGGGGATGAACACTGAAGCTTTCTTT; V gene: TRBV28; D gene: TRBD1; J gene: TRBJ1-1; clone size: NA
CDR3 protein: CASSELGQAINQPQHF; CDR3 DNA: TGCGCCAGCAGTGAGTTGGGTCAGGCAATCAATCAGCCCCAGCATTTT; V gene: TRBV10-2; D gene: NA; J gene: TRBJ1-5; clone size: NA
CDR3 protein: CASSPKGDTQYF; CDR3 DNA: TGTGCCAGCTCACCTAAGGGGGATACGCAGTATTTT; V gene: TRBV18; D gene: NA; J gene: TRBJ2-3; clone size: once
CDR3 protein: CASSLGDTLGEKLFF; CDR3 DNA: TGTGCCAGCAGCTTGGGGGACACCTTGGGTGAAAAACTGTTTTTT; V gene: TRBV5-4; D gene: NA; J gene: TRBJ1-4; clone size: NA
CDR3 protein: CASSLGAGGTYEQYF; CDR3 DNA: TGTGCCAGCAGCTTAGGAGCGGGAGGTACCTACGAGCAGTACTTC; V gene: TRBV13; D gene: TRBD2; J gene: TRBJ2-7; clone size: NA
CDR3 protein: CASSQVAGGLNEQFF; CDR3 DNA: TGCGCCAGCAGCCAAGTTGCGGGAGGGTTAAATGAGCAGTTCTTC; V gene: TRBV4-1; D gene: TRBD2; J gene: TRBJ2-1; clone size: NA
CDR3 protein: CASSGTGQTPGNTIYF; CDR3 DNA: TGTGCCAGCAGCGGGACGGGACAGACGCCTGGAAACACCATATATTTT; V gene: TRBV7-6; D gene: TRBD1; J gene: TRBJ1-3; clone size: once
CDR3 protein: CASSSGRGGSYNEQFF; CDR3 DNA: TGTGCCAGCAGTAGCGGGAGAGGTGGTTCCTACAATGAGCAGTTCTTC; V gene: TRBV25-1; D gene: TRBD2; J gene: TRBJ2-1; clone size: NA
CDR3 protein: CSVEIAGGIKLFF; CDR3 DNA: TGCAGCGTTGAAATAGCGGGAGGGATAAAGCTGTTTTTT; V gene: TRBV29-1; D gene: TRBD2; J gene: TRBJ2-2; clone size: NA
CDR3 protein: CASREGTSGPDTQYF; CDR3 DNA: TGCGCCAGCAGGGAGGGGACTAGCGGGCCAGATACGCAGTATTTT; V gene: TRBV5-1; D gene: TRBD2; J gene: TRBJ2-3; clone size: NA
CDR3 protein: CASSPTFNGGDNEQFF; CDR3 DNA: TGTGCCAGCTCACCAACCTTTAATGGAGGGGATAATGAGCAGTTCTTC; V gene: TRBV18; D gene: NA; J gene: TRBJ2-1; clone size: few
CDR3 protein: CAISDYVSNQPQHF; CDR3 DNA: TGTGCCATCAGTGACTATGTTAGCAATCAGCCCCAGCATTTT; V gene: TRBV10-3; D gene: NA; J gene: TRBJ1-5; clone size: NA
CDR3 protein: CASSSSSGNEQFF; CDR3 DNA: TGTGCCAGCAGCTCTAGTTCGGGCAATGAGCAGTTCTTC; V gene: TRBV7-2; D gene: NA; J gene: TRBJ2-1; clone size: NA
CDR3 protein: CATSDGTGSSYNEQFF; CDR3 DNA: TGTGCCACCAGTGACGGGACAGGGAGCTCCTACAATGAGCAGTTCTTC; V gene: TRBV24-1; D gene: TRBD1; J gene: TRBJ2-1; clone size: few
CDR3 protein: CAWSVQAGGNSPLHF; CDR3 DNA: TGTGCCTGGAGTGTACAGGCAGGGGGGAATTCACCCCTCCACTTT; V gene: TRBV30; D gene: TRBD1; J gene: TRBJ1-6; clone size: NA
CDR3 protein: CAISESTEAFF; CDR3 DNA: TGTGCCATCAGTGAGTCGACAGAAGCTTTCTTT; V gene: TRBV10-3; D gene: NA; J gene: TRBJ1-1; clone size: NA
CDR3 protein: CATAAGLAGGPVREQFF; CDR3 DNA: TGTGCCACCGCCGCGGGACTAGCGGGAGGGCCGGTTCGCGAGCAGTTCTTC; V gene: TRBV24-1; D gene: TRBD2; J gene: TRBJ2-1; clone size: NA
CDR3 protein: CSASGSDYGSQPQHF; CDR3 DNA: TGCAGTGCTAGTGGCAGTGACTATGGGAGTCAGCCCCAGCATTTT; V gene: TRBV20-1; D gene: NA; J gene: TRBJ1-5; clone size: NA
CDR3 protein: CASSRTSGATDTQYF; CDR3 DNA: TGTGCCAGCAGCCGTACTAGCGGGGCCACAGATACGCAGTATTTT; V gene: TRBV3-1/TRBV3-2; D gene: TRBD2; J gene: TRBJ2-3; clone size: NA
CDR3 protein: CASSILAGATDTQYF; CDR3 DNA: TGTGCCAGTAGTATCCTAGCGGGAGCGACAGATACGCAGTATTTT; V gene: TRBV19; D gene: TRBD2; J gene: TRBJ2-3; clone size: NA